These 2 T cell receptor beta chains originate from one sample sequenced in a study of molecular identifiers for immune sequencing clone quantification. TCRdb recomputed calls from the PCR reads with MiXCR, one row per CDR3 protein. Counted here are hundreds of thousands of distinct CDR3 sequences, about 25% occurring once; the ten biggest clones make up about 0.73%. Material: naive CD8+ T cells from blood, with Jurkat cell RNA spiked in. Documented subset: FACS-sorted CD8+CD4-CCR7+CD45RA+ naive T cells. The receptor source for this set is a human donor in good health. Some libraries in this study had Jurkat cell RNA spiked in.

On this clonotype: Possible read error: a much larger clone is one base away. The V call is TRBV9, the J call TRBJ1-4; D is uncertain. V lost 5 bases, J lost 6 bases, and 11 bases lay in between. The CDR3 runs to 13 residues. CDR1 is SGDLS, CDR2 YYNGEE, per germline. CDR3 nucleotides: TGTGCCAGCAGTTTCCAGGAAGATGAAAAACTGTTTTTT. Residues: CASSFQEDEKLFF.

The chain links TRBV6-5 to TRBJ2-3, with D perhaps TRBD1 (5 bases). CDR1 MNHEY and CDR2 SVGAGI come from the germline V gene. This CDR3 has 16 amino acids. V was shortened by 6 bases and J by 5 bases, with 21 bases between the two germline ends. CDR3 in amino acids: CASSRPPGLKRDTQYF. The CDR3 DNA reads TGTGCCAGCAGCCGTCCCCCAGGGCTCAAAAGAGATACGCAGTATTTT.